Following are 20 T cell receptor beta chains from one sample sequenced in a study of a mutant IDH1 vaccine in newly diagnosed glioma. TCRdb's copy holds only in-frame clones and misses some; the assay was immunoSEQ multiplex PCR. The table shows around 60,000 clones, with around 84% occurring only once. Indicated time point: week 23, last vaccination. Each vaccine dose was 300 ug of mutant IDH1 20-mer peptide, with topical imiquimod. Their specific antigens are unknown. The sample here was PBMCs, taken from a glioma patient whose treatment included an IDH1 peptide vaccine. The receptors were gathered from a young man with glioma.

The rearrangement links TRBV5-1 to TRBJ2-7, with D perhaps matching TRBD1 (6 bases). The ends were cut back, 4 bases at V and 5 bases at J, with 19 bases in the middle. The V gene's germline CDR1 is SGHRS and CDR2 YFSETQ. The CDR3 runs 15 residues. CDR3 sequence: CASSVQGTGRHEQYF. The CDR3 nucleotides read TGCGCCAGCAGCGTACAGGGAACGGGTCGCCACGAGCAGTACTTC.

This clone is a singleton in its sample. The rearrangement uses TRBV7-9 and TRBJ1-3, with D unclear. Trimming removed 0 bases from V and 4 bases from J, with 13 bases in between. The CDR3 sequence is 16 residues long. CDR1 SEHNR and CDR2 FQNEAQ come from the germline V gene (reference sequence). The CDR3 loop reads CASSLARGRHGNTIYF. In DNA form, the CDR3 reads TGTGCCAGCAGCTTAGCGCGGGGAAGGCACGGAAACACCATATATTTT.

This clone came up a few times. V is TRBV7-9 and J is TRBJ1-2; TRBD1 aligns across 7 bases. The germline CDR1 and CDR2 sequences are SEHNR and FQNEAQ (reference sequence). Losses at the gene ends were 5 bases for V and 2 bases for J; bases not matched to a gene: 5. The CDR3 consists of 14 residues. The CDR3 spells CASSPRQGNYGYTF. CDR3 in DNA: TGTGCCAGCAGCCCGAGACAGGGAAACTATGGCTACACCTTC.

In the case of this clone: Other DNA sequences within the sample encode an identical CDR3. V and J are TRBV13 and TRBJ2-4; the match to TRBD2 covers 8 bases. The length of the CDR3 is 14 residues. CDR1 and CDR2 from the germline V gene are PRHDT and FYEKMQ (reference sequence). With 5 bases clipped from V and 5 bases from J, the junction kept 5 bases outside the gene matches. CDR3 sequence reads: CASSQRGLENIQYF. The CDR3 nucleotides are TGTGCCAGCAGCCAAAGGGGACTAGAAAACATTCAGTACTTC.

This clone was seen a single time. CDR3 protein: CASTGQGGVRAEAFF. Here the CDR3 DNA reads TGTGCCAGCACGGGACAGGGGGGGGTTCGGGCTGAAGCTTTCTTT. The chain employs TRBV14 and TRBJ1-1; 11 positions agree with TRBD1. In germline, CDR1 is SGHDN, CDR2 FVKESK. The CDR3 contains 15 residues. V lost 7 bases, J lost 6 bases, and 10 bases stayed unmatched.

J is TRBJ1-1 and V is TRBV9; D remains unclear. The germline V and J ends were trimmed by 1 base and 6 bases, with 10 bases remaining between them. Germline loops: CDR1 SGDLS, CDR2 YYNGEE. There are 13 residues in the CDR3. The CDR3 sequence is CASSVRVRAEAFF. CDR3 sequence (DNA): TGTGCCAGCAGCGTAAGGGTAAGGGCTGAAGCTTTCTTT.

This rearrangement joins TRBV30 to TRBJ2-7; the D is unclear. Per germline, CDR1 GTSNPN and CDR2 SVGIG (reference sequence). V dropped 2 bases and J dropped 2 bases, with 13 bases sitting between them. The CDR3 is 14 amino acids. CDR3 nucleotide sequence: TGTGCCTGGAGTCCACGAGGAGCTACCTACGAGCAGTACTTC. Translation gives CAWSPRGATYEQYF. Complete variable domain (other parts from reference TRBV30 and TRBJ2-7): SQTIHQWPATLVQPVGSPLSLECTVEGTSNPNLYWYRQAAGRGLQLLFYSVGIGQISSEVPQNLSASRPQDRQFILSSKKLLLSDSGFYLCAWSPRGATYEQYFGPGTRLTVT.

V gene TRBV27 combines with J gene TRBJ2-3; 8 positions agree with TRBD1. V lost 8 bases and J lost 0; bases outside the gene matches: 7. Germline V gene data show CDR1 as MNHEY and CDR2 as SMNVEV (reference sequence). This CDR3 region has 15 residues. The CDR3 region is CASRQGTTSTDTQYF. CDR3 bases: TGTGCCAGCCGACAGGGGACAACTAGCACAGATACGCAGTATTTT.

The chain links TRBV4-1 to TRBJ1-2; D uncertain. V was shortened by 7 bases and J by 3 bases, with 15 bases between the two germline ends. The CDR3 sequence is 14 residues long. Germline V gives CDR1 MGHRA, CDR2 YSYEKL. CDR3 sequence: CASNKPGRDYGYTF. CDR3 DNA sequence: TGCGCCAGCAACAAACCGGGGAGGGACTATGGCTACACCTTC.

The chain links TRBV11-2 to TRBJ2-1; TRBD2 aligns across 9 bases. The ends lost 8 bases at V and 6 bases at J; junction bases unmatched: 11. Germline CDR1 is SGHAT and CDR2 is FQNNGV. The CDR3 loop spans 15 amino acids. CDR3 bases: TGTGCCAGCGCCCAAAGGGGCGGGGGGGCCAATGAGCAGTTCTTC. It yields the protein CASAQRGGGANEQFF.

The rearrangement links TRBV7-9 to TRBJ1-1; TRBD1 agrees at 11 bases. Trimming took 5 bases from V and 6 from J; bases not matched to a gene: 5. This CDR3 region has 14 residues. CDR1 and CDR2 (germline): SEHNR, FQNEAQ (reference sequence). The CDR3 sequence is CASSRTGGRAEAFF. DNA for the CDR3: TGTGCCAGCAGCCGGACAGGGGGCCGCGCTGAAGCTTTCTTT.

This clone was detected a few times. This chain links TRBV12-5 with TRBJ1-1, with D possibly matching TRBD1 (6 bases). Germline V gene lookup returns CDR1 LGHNT and CDR2 FRNRAP. Trimming took 5 bases from V and 10 from J, leaving 14 bases between them. There are 12 residues in the CDR3. CDR3 in amino acids: CASGQGGRTAFF. In DNA, the CDR3 is TGTGCTAGTGGTCAAGGGGGGCGGACAGCTTTCTTT.

This chain joins TRBV5-4 and TRBJ2-3; a weak D match, TRBD2 (7 bases). V lost 4 bases to trimming and J lost 0 bases, with 12 bases between them. The CDR3 totals 15 residues. Per the germline V gene, CDR1 is SGHNT and CDR2 is YYREEE (reference sequence). CDR3 sequence: CASSVRGASTDTQYF. CDR3 bases: TGTGCCAGCAGCGTTCGGGGGGCTAGCACAGATACGCAGTATTTT.

This chain joins TRBV5-4 and TRBJ2-1; 10 bases match TRBD1. This CDR3 is 17 amino acids long. Unmatched junction bases numbered 11, after V lost 4 bases and J lost 4 bases. From germline, CDR1 is SGHNT and CDR2 YYREEE (reference sequence). The CDR3 bases are TGTGCCAGCAGCCCGCCCCAAGGGACAGGGGTATACAATGAGCAGTTCTTC. Translation: CASSPPQGTGVYNEQFF.

The CDR3 loop is CATKLTVGTDTQYF. CDR3 DNA sequence: TGTGCCACCAAATTGACAGTGGGCACAGATACGCAGTATTTT. The rearrangement links TRBV19 to TRBJ2-3; a possible D gene is TRBD1 (5 bases). V lost 10 bases, J lost 1 base, and 15 bases lay in between. Germline CDR1 reads LNHDA; CDR2 reads SQIVND (reference sequence). The CDR3 has 14 amino acids.

The V and J genes are TRBV6-5 and TRBJ1-3; TRBD1 is a possible D gene (6 bases). CDR3 length: 16 residues. Trimming pared 4 bases from V and 0 bases from J, leaving 13 bases between. Germline V CDR1 and CDR2: MNHEY, SVGAGI. The CDR3 nucleotides are TGTGCCAGCAGTTTAAGGGGGGGATACTCTGGAAACACCATATATTTT. Translated, it gives CASSLRGGYSGNTIYF.

The chain combines TRBV6-5 with TRBJ2-7; the D gene is possibly TRBD2 (6 bases). Trimming removed 6 bases from V and 0 bases from J, with 15 bases in between. The CDR3 length is 15 residues. Germline assignment: CDR1 MNHEY and CDR2 SVGAGI. Here the CDR3 DNA reads TGTGCCAGCAGCCCTTTCCCCGGGAGCTCCTACGAGCAGTACTTC. Amino acid sequence: CASSPFPGSSYEQYF.

The V gene is TRBV5-6, the J gene TRBJ2-7; 9 bases are shared with TRBD1. After removal of 2 bases from V and 3 bases from J, the junction contained 3 bases not matched to a gene. The length of the CDR3 is 14 residues. Germline CDR1 is SGHDT and CDR2 is YYEEEE. Here the CDR3 reads CASSFGTGHYEQYF. CDR3 nucleotides: TGTGCCAGCAGCTTCGGGACAGGGCACTACGAGCAGTACTTC.

V usage is TRBV28 and J usage is TRBJ2-7; TRBD2 might be the D (6 bases). The germline V gene encodes CDR1 MDHEN and CDR2 SYDVKM. This CDR3 is built from 16 residues. The V end lost 2 bases, the J end lost 3 bases, and 17 bases lay between the germline ends. The CDR3 reads CASSLTPPRGLYEQYF. CDR3 nucleotides: TGTGCCAGCAGTTTAACACCCCCGAGGGGACTCTACGAGCAGTACTTC.

The chain recombines TRBV19 with TRBJ2-2; 10 bases agree with TRBD2. V lost 5 bases to trimming and J lost 2 bases; unmatched junction nucleotides: 8. CDR3 size: 17 residues. CDR1 is LNHDA and CDR2 is SQIVND in the germline V gene (reference sequence). CDR3 sequence reads: CASSPRTSGFNTGELFF. The CDR3 bases are TGTGCCAGTAGTCCCCGGACTAGCGGATTTAACACCGGGGAGCTGTTTTTT.